What follows are 11 T cell receptor beta chains derived from one specimen sequenced in a study of Graves' ophthalmopathy and Graves' hyperthyroidism. Transcripts of RNA were the source for amplifying TCR beta CDR3 regions. A first-round RT-PCR used HTBI primers, followed by a second-round multiplex PCR. In TCRdb, the multiplex PCR reads were re-called with MiXCR into one record per CDR3 protein. The profile shows over a million distinct CDR3 sequences, roughly two fifths of them singletons. Sequencing was done on a sample of peripheral blood or thyroid tissue (not recorded which). The receptors stem from an adult man with Graves' hyperthyroidism.

At least ten counts were recorded for this clonotype. V and J are TRBV20-1 and TRBJ2-5; D remains unclear. This CDR3 spans 12 amino acids. V was clipped by 5 bases and J by 4 bases, with 11 bases between them. Germline V CDR1 and CDR2: DFQATT, SNEGSKA (reference sequence). CDR3 protein: CSAPPPGETQYF. The CDR3 DNA follows: TGCAGTGCTCCCCCCCCGGGAGAGACCCAGTACTTC.

This clonotype was recorded at least ten times. V and J are TRBV7-8 and TRBJ1-2; TRBD1 might be the D (5 bases). V gave up 5 bases and J gave up 5 bases, with 15 bases separating them. This CDR3 has 14 amino acids. Germline V gene sequence: CDR1 SGHVS, CDR2 FQNEAQ. The chain's CDR3 is CASSPPGGGYGYTF. In nucleotides, the CDR3 is TGTGCCAGCAGCCCTCCCGGGGGGGGGTATGGCTACACCTTC. The variable domain in full, with the rest retrieved from reference TRBV7-8 and TRBJ1-2, is GAGVSQSPRYKVAKRGQDVALRCDPISGHVSLFWYQQALGQGPEFLTYFQNEAQLDKSGLPSDRFFAERPEGSVSTLKIQRTQQEDSAVYLCASSPPGGGYGYTFGSGTRLTVV.

This clonotype occurred many times. J is TRBJ2-5 and V is TRBV7-7, with D perhaps being TRBD1 or TRBD2 (7 bases each). Germline-derived CDR1 and CDR2 are SSHAT and FNYEAQ (reference sequence). The CDR3 covers 14 residues. The V and J ends lost 0 bases and 7 bases respectively, with 12 bases between them. The CDR3 loop is CASSLASGGGTQYF. In nucleotides, the CDR3 is TGTGCCAGCAGCTTAGCGTCAGGGGGGGGGACCCAGTACTTC.

This rearrangement joins TRBV29-1 to TRBJ2-7; the D gene is possibly TRBD2 (5 bases). From germline, CDR1 is SQVTM and CDR2 ANQGSEA. This CDR3 has 11 residues. With 3 bases removed from V and 5 bases from J, the gap between germline ends came to 8 bases. The CDR3 sequence: CSVDGVHEQYF. The CDR3 bases are TGCAGCGTTGACGGGGTCCACGAGCAGTACTTC.

This clonotype was found many times. V gene TRBV7-9 combines with J gene TRBJ1-5; TRBD1 might be the D (5 bases). CDR3 length: 13 amino acids. Between the trimmed V and J ends, which lost 8 bases and 9 bases, there was a span of 17 bases. Looked up from germline, CDR1 is SEHNR and CDR2 is FQNEAQ (reference sequence). The CDR3 DNA follows: TGTGCCAGCGGGACGGACGAGGTTGGGCCCCAGCATTTT. It yields the protein CASGTDEVGPQHF.

The J gene is TRBJ1-2, the V gene TRBV10-3; no clear D gene. V was shortened by 10 bases and J by 3 bases, with 6 bases between the two germline ends. This CDR3 spans 10 amino acids. Germline values: CDR1 ENHRY, CDR2 SYGVKD. The CDR3 loop is CATLDYGYTF. CDR3 nucleotides: TGTGCCACCCTGGACTATGGCTACACCTTC.

This clonotype was seen only once. The V gene is TRBV10-3, the J gene TRBJ2-7; D may be TRBD1 (6 bases). In germline, CDR1 is ENHRY, CDR2 SYGVKD. The CDR3 is made up of 17 amino acids. V was trimmed by 2 bases and J by 3 bases, leaving 20 bases between them. The CDR3 sequence: CAISEVPGQDFYYEQYF. The CDR3 DNA reads TGTGCCATCAGTGAGGTCCCGGGACAAGATTTTTACTACGAGCAGTACTTC.

This clonotype was seen only a few times. The rearrangement links TRBV4-2 to TRBJ1-2; 7 bases are shared with TRBD1. Germline loops: CDR1 LGHNA, CDR2 YNFKEQ. There are 19 residues in the CDR3. With 0 bases clipped from V and 2 bases from J, the junction kept 15 bases outside the gene matches. In nucleotides, the CDR3 is TGTGCCAGCAGCCAAGATCGTTCGGGACAGCAAGGCAGAAACTATGGCTACACCTTC. Translating gives CASSQDRSGQQGRNYGYTF.

This clonotype was observed at least ten times. The chain uses TRBV6-2 or TRBV6-3 and TRBJ2-7, with 7 bases lining up with TRBD1. Germline CDR1 and CDR2: MNHEY and SVGEGT. With 2 bases clipped from V and 4 bases from J, the junction kept 5 bases outside the gene matches. This CDR3 has 14 amino acids. CDR3 in DNA: TGTGCCAGCAGTTACCCAGGGACAGCTTACGAGCAGTACTTC. Its protein product is CASSYPGTAYEQYF.

The rearrangement uses TRBV12-3 or TRBV12-4 and TRBJ1-2; D not resolved. V lost 4 bases to trimming and J lost 7 bases, with 22 bases between them. This CDR3 spans 16 amino acids. The CDR3 DNA follows: TGTGCCAGCAGTTCCCAAACAGCCGGGCCCCTAAGTGGCTACACCTTC. This gives the protein CASSSQTAGPLSGYTF.

This clonotype was detected many times. The chain is built from TRBV2 and TRBJ1-5, with D perhaps TRBD1 (5 bases). V gave up 8 bases and J gave up 6 bases, with 20 bases separating them. Germline V lookup: CDR1 SNHLY, CDR2 FYNNEI. The CDR3 sequence is 15 residues long. CDR3 loop: CASGGGWWLGQPQHF. CDR3 coding DNA: TGTGCCAGCGGGGGGGGTTGGTGGTTGGGTCAGCCCCAGCATTTT.